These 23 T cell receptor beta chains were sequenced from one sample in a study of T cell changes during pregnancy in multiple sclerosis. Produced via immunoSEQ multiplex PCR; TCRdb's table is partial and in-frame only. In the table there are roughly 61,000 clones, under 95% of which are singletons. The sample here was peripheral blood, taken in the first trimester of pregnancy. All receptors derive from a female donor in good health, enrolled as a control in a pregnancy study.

The CDR3 loop is CASSSSPTGQPQHF. The DNA of the CDR3 is TGTGCCAGCAGTTCCAGTCCGACGGGACAGCCCCAGCATTTT. The genes are TRBV6-1 and TRBJ1-5; D unresolved. The CDR3 has 14 residues. Trimming took off 5 bases at V and 7 bases at J, with 15 bases between the two ends. Germline CDR1 reads MNHNS; CDR2 reads SASEGT.

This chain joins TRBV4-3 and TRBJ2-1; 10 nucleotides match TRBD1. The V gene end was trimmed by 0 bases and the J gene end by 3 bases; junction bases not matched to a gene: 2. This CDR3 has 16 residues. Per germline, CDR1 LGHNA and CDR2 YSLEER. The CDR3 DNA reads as TGCGCCAGCAGCCAAGATGGGACAGGGGTCTACAATGAGCAGTTCTTC. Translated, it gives CASSQDGTGVYNEQFF.

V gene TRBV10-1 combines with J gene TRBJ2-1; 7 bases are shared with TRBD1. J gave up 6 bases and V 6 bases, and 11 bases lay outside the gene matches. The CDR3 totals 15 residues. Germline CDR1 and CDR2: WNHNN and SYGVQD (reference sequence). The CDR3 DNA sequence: TGCGCCAGCAGGCTAGACAGGGCTAATGGCAATGAGCAGTTCTTC. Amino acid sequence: CASRLDRANGNEQFF.

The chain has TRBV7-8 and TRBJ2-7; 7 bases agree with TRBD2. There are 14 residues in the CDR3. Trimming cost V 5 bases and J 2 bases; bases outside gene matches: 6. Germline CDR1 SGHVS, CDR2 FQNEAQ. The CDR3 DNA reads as TGTGCCAGCAGCCCCCGCCGGGAGGCCTACGAGCAGTACTTC. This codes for CASSPRREAYEQYF.

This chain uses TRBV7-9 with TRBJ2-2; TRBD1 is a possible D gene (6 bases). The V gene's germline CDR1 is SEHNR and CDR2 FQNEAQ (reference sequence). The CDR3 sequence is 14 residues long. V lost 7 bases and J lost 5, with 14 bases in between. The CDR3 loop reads CASIPGAWTGELFF. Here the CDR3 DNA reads TGTGCCAGCATCCCAGGGGCGTGGACCGGGGAGCTGTTTTTT.

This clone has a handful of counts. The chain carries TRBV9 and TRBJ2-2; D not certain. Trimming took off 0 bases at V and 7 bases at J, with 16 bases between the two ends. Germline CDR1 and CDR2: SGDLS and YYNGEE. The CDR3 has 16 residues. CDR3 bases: TGTGCCAGCAGCGTAGCGACGCAGGTGGTCTACGGGGAGCTGTTTTTT. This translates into CASSVATQVVYGELFF.

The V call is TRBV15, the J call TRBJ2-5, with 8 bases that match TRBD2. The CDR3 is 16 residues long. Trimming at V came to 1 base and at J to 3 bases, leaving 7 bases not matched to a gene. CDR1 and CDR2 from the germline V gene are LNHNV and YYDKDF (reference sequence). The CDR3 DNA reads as TGTGCCACCAGCAGAGCCCAGGGTAGCGGGGAAGAGACCCAGTACTTC. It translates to CATSRAQGSGEETQYF.

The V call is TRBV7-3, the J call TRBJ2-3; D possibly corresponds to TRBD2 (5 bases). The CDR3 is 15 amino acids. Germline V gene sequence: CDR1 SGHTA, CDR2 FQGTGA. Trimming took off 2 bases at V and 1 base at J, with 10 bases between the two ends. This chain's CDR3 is CASSLGPAGTDTQYF. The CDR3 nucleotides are TGTGCCAGCAGCTTAGGTCCAGCGGGCACAGATACGCAGTATTTT. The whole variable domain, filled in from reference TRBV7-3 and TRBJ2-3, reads GAGVSQTPSNKVTEKGKYVELRCDPISGHTALYWYRQSLGQGPEFLIYFQGTGAADDSGLPNDRFFAVRPEGSVSTLKIQRTERGDSAVYLCASSLGPAGTDTQYFGPGTRLTVL.

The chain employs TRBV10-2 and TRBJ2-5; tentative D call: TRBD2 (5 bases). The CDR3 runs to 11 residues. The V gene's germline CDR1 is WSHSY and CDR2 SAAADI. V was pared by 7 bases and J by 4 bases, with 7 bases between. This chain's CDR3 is CASTEGETQYF. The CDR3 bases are TGCGCCAGCACAGAGGGAGAGACCCAGTACTTC.

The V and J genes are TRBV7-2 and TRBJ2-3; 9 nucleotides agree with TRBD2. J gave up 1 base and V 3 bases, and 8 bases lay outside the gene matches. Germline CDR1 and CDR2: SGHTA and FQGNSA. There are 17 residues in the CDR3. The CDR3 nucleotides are TGTGCCAGCAGCTTGGACCGTAGCGGGAGCCGCACAGATACGCAGTATTTT. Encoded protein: CASSLDRSGSRTDTQYF.

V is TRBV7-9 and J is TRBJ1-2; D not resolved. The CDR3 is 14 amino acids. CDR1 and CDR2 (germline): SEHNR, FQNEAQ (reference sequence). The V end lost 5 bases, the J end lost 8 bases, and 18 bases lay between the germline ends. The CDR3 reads CASSTSWEAGGYTF. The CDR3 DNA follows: TGTGCCAGCAGCACCTCGTGGGAGGCCGGAGGCTACACCTTC.

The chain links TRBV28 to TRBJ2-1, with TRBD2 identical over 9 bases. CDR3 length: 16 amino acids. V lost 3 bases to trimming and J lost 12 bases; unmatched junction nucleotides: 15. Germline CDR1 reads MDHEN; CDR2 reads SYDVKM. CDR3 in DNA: TGTGCCAGCAGTTTGAAGCGGGAGGCCTTCGAACAATCGCAGTTCTTC. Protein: CASSLKREAFEQSQFF.

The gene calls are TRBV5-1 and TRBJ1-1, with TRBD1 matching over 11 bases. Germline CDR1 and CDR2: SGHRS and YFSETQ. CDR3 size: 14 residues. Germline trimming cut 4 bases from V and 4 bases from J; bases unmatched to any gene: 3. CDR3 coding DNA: TGCGCCAGCAGCCGGGGACAGGGGGGCACTGAAGCTTTCTTT. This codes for CASSRGQGGTEAFF.

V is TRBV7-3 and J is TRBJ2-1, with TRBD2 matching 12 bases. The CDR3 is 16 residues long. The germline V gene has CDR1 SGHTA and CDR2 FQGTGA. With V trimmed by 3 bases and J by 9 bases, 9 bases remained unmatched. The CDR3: CASSLSPGLAGSEQFF. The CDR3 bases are TGTGCCAGCAGCTTGTCACCCGGACTAGCGGGGAGTGAGCAGTTCTTC.

The CDR3 is CASSGTGRTEAFF. For the CDR3, the DNA is TGTGCCAGCAGTGGTACAGGGAGAACTGAAGCTTTCTTT. The V call is TRBV2, the J call TRBJ1-1, with a weak D call TRBD1 (6 bases). The CDR3 extends over 13 amino acids. Per germline, CDR1 SNHLY and CDR2 FYNNEI. V was shortened by 4 bases and J by 5 bases, with 11 bases between the two germline ends.

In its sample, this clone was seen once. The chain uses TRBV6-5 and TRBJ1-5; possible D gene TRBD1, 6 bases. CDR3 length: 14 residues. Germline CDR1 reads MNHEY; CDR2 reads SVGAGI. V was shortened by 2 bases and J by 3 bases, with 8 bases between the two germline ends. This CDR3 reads CASSYDRYNQPQHF. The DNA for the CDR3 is TGTGCCAGCAGTTACGACAGGTACAATCAGCCCCAGCATTTT.

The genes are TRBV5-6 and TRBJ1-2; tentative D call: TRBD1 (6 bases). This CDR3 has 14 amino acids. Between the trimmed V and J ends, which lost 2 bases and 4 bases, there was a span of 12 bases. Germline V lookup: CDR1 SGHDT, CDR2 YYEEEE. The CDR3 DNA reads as TGTGCCAGCAGCTTCGGCGACAGGCCCTATGGCTACACCTTC. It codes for CASSFGDRPYGYTF.

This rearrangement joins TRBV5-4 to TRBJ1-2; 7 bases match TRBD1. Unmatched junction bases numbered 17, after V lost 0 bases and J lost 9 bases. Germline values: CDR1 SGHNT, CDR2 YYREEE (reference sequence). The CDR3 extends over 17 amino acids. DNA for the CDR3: TGTGCCAGCAGCTTGGGGAATCGCCGACAGGGCGAAAGAAGCTACACCTTC. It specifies CASSLGNRRQGERSYTF.

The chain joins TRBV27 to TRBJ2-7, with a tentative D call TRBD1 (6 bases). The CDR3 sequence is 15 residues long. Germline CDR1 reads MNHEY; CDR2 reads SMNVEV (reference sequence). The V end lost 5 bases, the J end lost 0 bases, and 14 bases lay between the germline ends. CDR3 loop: CASSPSMDSSYEQYF. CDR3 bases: TGTGCCAGCAGTCCAAGCATGGACAGCTCCTACGAGCAGTACTTC.

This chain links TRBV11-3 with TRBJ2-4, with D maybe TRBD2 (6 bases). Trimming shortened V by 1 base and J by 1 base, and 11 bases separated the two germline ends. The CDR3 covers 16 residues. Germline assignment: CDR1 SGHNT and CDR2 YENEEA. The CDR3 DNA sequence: TGTGCCAGCAGCTTAGGCTCAGCGGGCGCCAAAAACATTCAGTACTTC. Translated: CASSLGSAGAKNIQYF.

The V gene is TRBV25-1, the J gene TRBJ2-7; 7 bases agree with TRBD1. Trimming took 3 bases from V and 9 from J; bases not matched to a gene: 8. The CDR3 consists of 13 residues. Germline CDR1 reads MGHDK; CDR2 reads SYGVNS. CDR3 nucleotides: TGTGCCAGCAGTGATCAGGACAGGCCCGGGCAGTACTTC. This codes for CASSDQDRPGQYF.

The CDR3 coding sequence is TGCGCCAGCAGCCCCTGGGCCACTAGCGGGAGAGGCGAGCAGTACTTC. Translation gives CASSPWATSGRGEQYF. The chain combines TRBV4-1 with TRBJ2-7; 11 bases are a match to TRBD2. CDR3 length: 16 residues. After removal of 4 bases from V and 6 bases from J, the junction contained 11 bases not matched to a gene. From germline, CDR1 is MGHRA and CDR2 YSYEKL.

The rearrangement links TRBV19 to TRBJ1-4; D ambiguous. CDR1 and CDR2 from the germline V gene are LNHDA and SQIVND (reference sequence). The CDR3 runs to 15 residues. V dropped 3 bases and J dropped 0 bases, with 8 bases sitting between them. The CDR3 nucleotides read TGTGCCAGTAGTATTAACGGGGCAACTAATGAAAAACTGTTTTTT. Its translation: CASSINGATNEKLFF.